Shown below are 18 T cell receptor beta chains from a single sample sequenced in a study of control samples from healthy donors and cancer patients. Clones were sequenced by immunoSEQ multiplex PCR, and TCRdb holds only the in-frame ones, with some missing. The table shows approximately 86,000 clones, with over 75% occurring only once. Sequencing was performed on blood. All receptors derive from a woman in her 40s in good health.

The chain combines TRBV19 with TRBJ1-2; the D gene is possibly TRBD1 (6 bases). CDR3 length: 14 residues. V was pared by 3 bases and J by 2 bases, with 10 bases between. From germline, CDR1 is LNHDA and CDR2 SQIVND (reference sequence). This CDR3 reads CASSINGQNYGYTF. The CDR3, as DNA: TGTGCCAGTAGTATTAATGGACAGAACTATGGCTACACCTTC. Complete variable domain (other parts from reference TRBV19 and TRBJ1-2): DGGITQSPKYLFRKEGQNVTLSCEQNLNHDAMYWYRQDPGQGLRLIYYSQIVNDFQKGDIAEGYSVSREKKESFPLTVTSAQKNPTAFYLCASSINGQNYGYTFGSGTRLTVV.

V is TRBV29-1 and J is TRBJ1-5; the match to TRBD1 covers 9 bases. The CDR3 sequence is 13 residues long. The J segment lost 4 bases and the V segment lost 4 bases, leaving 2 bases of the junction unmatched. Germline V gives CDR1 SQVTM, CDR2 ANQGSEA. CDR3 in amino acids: CSVGGQGNQPQHF. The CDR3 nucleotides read TGCAGCGTTGGGGGACAGGGAAATCAGCCCCAGCATTTT.

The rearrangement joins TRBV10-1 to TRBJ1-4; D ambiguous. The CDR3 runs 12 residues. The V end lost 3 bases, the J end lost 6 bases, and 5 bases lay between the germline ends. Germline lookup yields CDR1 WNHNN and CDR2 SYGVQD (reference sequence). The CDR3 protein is CASSDYDEKLFF. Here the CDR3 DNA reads TGCGCCAGCAGTGATTACGATGAAAAACTGTTTTTT.

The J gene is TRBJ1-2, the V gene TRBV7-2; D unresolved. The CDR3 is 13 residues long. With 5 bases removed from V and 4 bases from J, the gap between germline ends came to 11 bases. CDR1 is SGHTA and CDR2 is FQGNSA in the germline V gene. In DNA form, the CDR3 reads TGTGCCAGCAGCCATCCGGCGGGCTATGGCTACACCTTC. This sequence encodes CASSHPAGYGYTF.

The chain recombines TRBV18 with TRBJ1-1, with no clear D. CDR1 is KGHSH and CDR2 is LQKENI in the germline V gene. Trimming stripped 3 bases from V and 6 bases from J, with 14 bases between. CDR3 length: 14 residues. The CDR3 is CASSPSPRDAEAFF. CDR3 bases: TGTGCCAGCTCACCCTCCCCACGGGATGCTGAAGCTTTCTTT.

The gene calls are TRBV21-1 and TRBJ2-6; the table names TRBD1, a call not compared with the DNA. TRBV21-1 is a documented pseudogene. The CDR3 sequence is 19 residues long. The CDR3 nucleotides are TGTGCCAGCAGCAAGTCGGTTGTGACACTCTACTCTGGGGCCAACGTCCTGACTTTC. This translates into CASSKSVVTLYSGANVLTF.

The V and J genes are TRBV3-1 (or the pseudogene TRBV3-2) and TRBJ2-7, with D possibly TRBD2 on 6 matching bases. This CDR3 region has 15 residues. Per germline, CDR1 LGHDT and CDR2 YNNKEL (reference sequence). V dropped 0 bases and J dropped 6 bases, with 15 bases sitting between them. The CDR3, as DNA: TGTGCCAGCAGCCAAGATCGCGGAGGGAGTGGCGAGCAGTACTTC. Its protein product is CASSQDRGGSGEQYF.

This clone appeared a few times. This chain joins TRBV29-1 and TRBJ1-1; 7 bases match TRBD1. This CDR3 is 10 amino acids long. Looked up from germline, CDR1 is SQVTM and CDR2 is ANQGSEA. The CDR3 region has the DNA TGCAGGGTACAGGGGTTTGAAGCTTTCTTT. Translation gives CRVQGFEAFF.

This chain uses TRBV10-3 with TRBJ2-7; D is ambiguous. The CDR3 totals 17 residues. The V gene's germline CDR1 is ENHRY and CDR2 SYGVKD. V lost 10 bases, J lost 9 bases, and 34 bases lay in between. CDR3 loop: CATDRVPISLLTRRQYF. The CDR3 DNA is TGTGCCACCGACCGGGTCCCGATCTCTCTACTCACCCGGCGGCAGTACTTC.

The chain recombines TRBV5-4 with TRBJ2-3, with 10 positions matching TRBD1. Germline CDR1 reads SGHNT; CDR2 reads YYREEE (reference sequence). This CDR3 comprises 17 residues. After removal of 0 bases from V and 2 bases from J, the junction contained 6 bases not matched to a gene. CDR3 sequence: CASSLVGTGDPTDTQYF. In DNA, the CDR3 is TGTGCCAGCAGCTTGGTAGGGACAGGGGATCCCACAGATACGCAGTATTTT.

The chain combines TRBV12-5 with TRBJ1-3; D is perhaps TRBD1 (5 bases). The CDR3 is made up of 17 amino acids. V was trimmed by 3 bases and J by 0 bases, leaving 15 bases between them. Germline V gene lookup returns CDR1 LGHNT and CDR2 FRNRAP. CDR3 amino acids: CASGFPDSQSSGNTIYF. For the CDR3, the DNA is TGTGCTAGTGGTTTTCCAGACAGCCAGAGCTCTGGAAACACCATATATTTT.

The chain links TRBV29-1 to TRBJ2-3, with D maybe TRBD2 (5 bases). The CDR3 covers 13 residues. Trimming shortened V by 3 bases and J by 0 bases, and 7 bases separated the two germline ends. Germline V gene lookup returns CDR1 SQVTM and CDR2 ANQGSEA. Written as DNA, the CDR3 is TGCAGCGTTGAGTCGGGGAGCACAGATACGCAGTATTTT. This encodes CSVESGSTDTQYF.

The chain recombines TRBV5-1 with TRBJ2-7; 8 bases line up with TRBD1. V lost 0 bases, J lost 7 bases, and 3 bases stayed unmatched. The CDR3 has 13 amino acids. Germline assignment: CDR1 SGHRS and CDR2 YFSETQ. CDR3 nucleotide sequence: TGCGCCAGCAGCTTGGTGACAGGGGTAGAGCAGTACTTC. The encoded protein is CASSLVTGVEQYF.

The CDR3 loop reads CASSSSDRFWNSPLHF. The CDR3 DNA follows: TGTGCCAGCAGCTCCTCGGACAGGTTTTGGAATTCACCCCTCCACTTT. The V call is TRBV6-2 or TRBV6-3, the J call TRBJ1-6; 7 bases match TRBD1. Germline assignment: CDR1 MNHEY and CDR2 SVGEGT. The V segment lost 6 bases and the J segment 7 bases; nucleotides outside the gene matches: 12. The CDR3 contains 16 residues.

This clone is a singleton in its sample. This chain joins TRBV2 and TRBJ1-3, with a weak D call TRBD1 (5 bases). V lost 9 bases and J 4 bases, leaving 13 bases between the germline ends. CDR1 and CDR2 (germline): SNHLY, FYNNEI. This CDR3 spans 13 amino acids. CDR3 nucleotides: TGTGCCAGTAACGACAGAAAAGGAAACACCATATATTTT. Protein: CASNDRKGNTIYF.

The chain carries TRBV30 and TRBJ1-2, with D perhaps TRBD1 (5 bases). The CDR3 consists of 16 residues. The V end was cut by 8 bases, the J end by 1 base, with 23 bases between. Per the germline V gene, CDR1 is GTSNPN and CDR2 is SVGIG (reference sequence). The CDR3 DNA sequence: TGTGCCCGGAAGGTGGGACCCTCGGGGGTTAACTATGGCTACACCTTC. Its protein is CARKVGPSGVNYGYTF.

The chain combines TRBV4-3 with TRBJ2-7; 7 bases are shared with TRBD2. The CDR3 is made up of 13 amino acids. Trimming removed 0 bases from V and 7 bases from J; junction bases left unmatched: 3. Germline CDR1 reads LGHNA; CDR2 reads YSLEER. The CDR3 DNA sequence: TGCGCCAGCAGCCAAGAAATCGGGGGGGAGCAGTACTTC. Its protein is CASSQEIGGEQYF.

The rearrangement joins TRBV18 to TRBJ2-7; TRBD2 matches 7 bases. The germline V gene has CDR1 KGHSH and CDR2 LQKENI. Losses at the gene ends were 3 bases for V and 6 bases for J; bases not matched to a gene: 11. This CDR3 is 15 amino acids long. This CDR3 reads CASSPGTTGAPEQYF. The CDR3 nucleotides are TGTGCCAGCTCACCTGGGACTACCGGGGCCCCCGAGCAGTACTTC.